Given below is one T cell receptor beta chain in context. The data stem from a study of blood T cell repertoires in COVID-19. Original methodology: Nucleated cell number was recorded as an estimate derived from reference gene primer amplification. Method: immunoSEQ multiplex PCR; TCRdb's copy keeps in-frame clones and lacks some. From that table come the V and J calls and clone size; the DNA was used to work out D and trimming. The sample shows 88,000 or so clones, roughly 90% of them seen only once. Germline CDR1 MNHEY, CDR2 SMNVEV (reference sequence). Trimming pared 5 bases from V and 4 bases from J, leaving 11 bases between. The length of the CDR3 is 13 residues.

The J gene is TRBJ1-1, the V gene TRBV27; D is uncertain. The TCR sequence derives from a woman aged 50 to 60 with acute COVID-19. The sample was PBMCs or T cells enriched from blood (not recorded which). The CDR3, as DNA: TGTGCCAGCAGTCGCCGCGCGCTCACTGAAGCTTTCTTT. Translated, it gives CASSRRALTEAFF.